This T cell receptor beta chain was sequenced for a study of blood T cell repertoires in COVID-19. The method was immunoSEQ multiplex PCR; TCRdb's version includes in-frame clones alone and lacks a portion of them. The sample lists roughly 230,000 clones, approximately 80% occurring once. The sequencing input was peripheral blood. This TCR was recovered from a woman aged 60-70 years with active or convalescent COVID-19.

CDR3 loop: CSVEGGQGLGNEQFF. CDR3 nucleotides: TGCAGCGTTGAGGGGGGACAGGGGCTAGGCAATGAGCAGTTCTTC. The chain combines TRBV29-1 with TRBJ2-1, with TRBD1 matching over 10 bases. The CDR3 extends over 15 amino acids. The ends lost 3 bases at V and 6 bases at J; junction bases unmatched: 8. Germline V gene data show CDR1 as SQVTM and CDR2 as ANQGSEA.